These 11 T cell receptor beta chains were sequenced from one sample in a study of beta chain features in type 1 diabetes. Expressed TCRB transcripts were sequenced, since all the RNA that had been isolated was reverse transcribed. TCRdb's copy holds only in-frame clones and misses some; the assay was immunoSEQ multiplex PCR. This sample has a few hundred thousand clones, with approximately 15% found just once. Sequences were obtained from naive CD4+ T cells from blood. These TCRs come from a man aged 30-40 years in good health.

This clone was found a few times. At one end, the junction sequence differs from germline, possibly due to a read error. The chain combines TRBV23-1 with TRBJ2-1; maybe TRBD1 (7 bases). TRBV23-1 is annotated as an ORF whose role is uncertain. The CDR3 totals 17 residues. The CDR3 sequence: CARSLTGGTVFADEQFF. The CDR3 DNA is TGCGCCCGCAGTCTGACTGGGGGGACAGTCTTTGCGGATGAGCAGTTCTTC.

The gene calls are TRBV7-9 and TRBJ2-1, with D maybe TRBD1 (5 bases). The CDR3 is 13 amino acids. Germline CDR1 SEHNR, CDR2 FQNEAQ (reference sequence). V lost 5 bases and J lost 8, with 13 bases in between. The DNA of the CDR3 is TGTGCCAGCAGCCTCGCAGGGTTTCATGAGCAGTTCTTC. It specifies CASSLAGFHEQFF.

The table lists this clone with a few counts. One junction end disagrees with the germline gene, perhaps due to a read error. J is TRBJ2-3 and V is TRBV5-1; TRBD2 aligns across 9 bases. The germline gives CDR1 SGHRS, CDR2 YFSETQ. This CDR3 region has 15 residues. CDR3 sequence (DNA): TGCTCCAGCAGGAGAGTAGCGGGAGCAGCAGATACGCAGTATTTT. This codes for CSSRRVAGAADTQYF.

This clone was counted a few times. The chain joins TRBV30 to TRBJ2-3, with D perhaps matching TRBD1 (5 bases). Trimming removed 0 bases at V and 3 bases at J, with 10 bases between. The CDR3 spans 14 residues. Germline V gene data show CDR1 as GTSNPN and CDR2 as SVGIG (reference sequence). The CDR3 is CAWSVGVGTDTQYF. CDR3 nucleotides: TGTGCCTGGAGTGTAGGGGTAGGAACAGATACGCAGTATTTT.

V gene TRBV2 combines with J gene TRBJ2-1; D is unresolved. Deletions cut 1 base from V and 3 bases from J, with 7 bases between. CDR1 SNHLY and CDR2 FYNNEI come from the germline V gene. There are 14 residues in the CDR3. The CDR3 sequence is CASSEGRNYNEQFF. The DNA for the CDR3 is TGTGCCAGCAGTGAAGGTCGGAACTACAATGAGCAGTTCTTC.

This clone was recorded many times. The chain joins TRBV30 to TRBJ2-1, with TRBD2 matching over 10 bases. The germline gives CDR1 GTSNPN, CDR2 SVGIG (reference sequence). The CDR3 totals 16 residues. The V segment lost 0 bases and the J segment 8 bases; nucleotides outside the gene matches: 10. CDR3 region: CAWSVPASGSSDEQFF. The CDR3 nucleotides are TGTGCCTGGAGTGTACCCGCTAGCGGGAGTTCGGATGAGCAGTTCTTC.

This clone was recorded a few times. This chain joins TRBV5-4 and TRBJ2-3; D ambiguous. CDR1 and CDR2 (germline): SGHNT, YYREEE (reference sequence). CDR3 length equals 13 residues. V was pared by 9 bases and J by 7 bases, with 18 bases between. The CDR3 bases are TGTGCCACTACGGACCGTGCCCGAAATACGCAGTATTTT. Its translation is CATTDRARNTQYF.

V usage is TRBV18 and J usage is TRBJ2-7; perhaps TRBD2 as D (5 bases). CDR3 size: 14 residues. CDR1 and CDR2 from the germline V gene are KGHSH and LQKENI. The V end was cut by 3 bases, the J end by 3 bases, with 12 bases between. The CDR3 region has the DNA TGTGCCAGCTCACCGACGGGGTATAGCTACGAGCAGTACTTC. Translation gives CASSPTGYSYEQYF.

This chain joins TRBV29-1 and TRBJ2-3, with D unresolved. CDR3 length: 14 amino acids. V was cut by 7 bases and J by 7 bases, with 21 bases left in between. The germline V gene has CDR1 SQVTM and CDR2 ANQGSEA. The DNA of the CDR3 is TGCAGCGACCTCCCCCCCCAGGCCCCTCATACGCAGTATTTT. It codes for CSDLPPQAPHTQYF.

The chain carries TRBV7-8 and TRBJ2-7; 8 bases are a match to TRBD1. The CDR3 spans 18 residues. Germline CDR1 SGHVS, CDR2 FQNEAQ. V shed 3 bases and J 7 bases; nucleotides not matched to a gene: 20. CDR3 protein: CASSLGDRFSKDMEEQYV. The CDR3, as DNA: TGTGCCAGCAGCTTGGGGGACAGGTTTAGTAAGGACATGGAGGAGCAGTACGTC.

This clone came up a few times. This chain connects TRBV4-1 to TRBJ2-1, with 7 nucleotides matching TRBD1. CDR3 length equals 14 residues. Germline V lookup: CDR1 MGHRA, CDR2 YSYEKL. The ends lost 1 base at V and 7 bases at J; junction bases unmatched: 4. For the CDR3, the DNA is TGCGCCAGCAGCCAAGTCGTGACAGGGAATGAGCAGTTCTTC. Translating gives CASSQVVTGNEQFF.